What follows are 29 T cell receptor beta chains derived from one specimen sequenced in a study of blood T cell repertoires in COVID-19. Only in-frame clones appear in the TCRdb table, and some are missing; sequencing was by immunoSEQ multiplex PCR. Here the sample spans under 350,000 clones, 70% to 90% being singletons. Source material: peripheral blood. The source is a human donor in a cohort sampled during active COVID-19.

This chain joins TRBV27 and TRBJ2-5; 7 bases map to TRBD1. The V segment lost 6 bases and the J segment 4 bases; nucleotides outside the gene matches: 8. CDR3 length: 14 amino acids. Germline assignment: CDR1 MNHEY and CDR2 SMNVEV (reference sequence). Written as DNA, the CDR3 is TGTGCCAGCAGGGAAGACAGGGCGGGAGAGACCCAGTACTTC. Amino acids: CASREDRAGETQYF.

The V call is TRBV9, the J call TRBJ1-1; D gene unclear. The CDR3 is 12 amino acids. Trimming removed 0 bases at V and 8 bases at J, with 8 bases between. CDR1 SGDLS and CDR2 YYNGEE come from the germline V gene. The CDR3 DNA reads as TGTGCCAGCAGCGTAGACGGGTCCGAAGCTTTCTTT. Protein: CASSVDGSEAFF.

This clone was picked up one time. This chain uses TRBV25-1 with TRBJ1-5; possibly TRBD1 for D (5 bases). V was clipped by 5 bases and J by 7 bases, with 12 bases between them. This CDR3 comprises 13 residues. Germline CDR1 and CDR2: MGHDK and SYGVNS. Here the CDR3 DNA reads TGTGCCAGCAGTAAGGGGTTCGGGCAGCCCCAGCATTTT. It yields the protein CASSKGFGQPQHF.

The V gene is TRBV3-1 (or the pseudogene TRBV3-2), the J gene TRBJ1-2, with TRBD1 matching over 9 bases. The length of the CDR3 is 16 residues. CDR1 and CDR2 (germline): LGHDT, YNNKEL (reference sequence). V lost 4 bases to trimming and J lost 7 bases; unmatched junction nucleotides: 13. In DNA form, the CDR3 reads TGTGCCAGCAGCCCTCGTCTCCCGGGACAGGGCGGTGGCTACACCTTC. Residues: CASSPRLPGQGGGYTF.

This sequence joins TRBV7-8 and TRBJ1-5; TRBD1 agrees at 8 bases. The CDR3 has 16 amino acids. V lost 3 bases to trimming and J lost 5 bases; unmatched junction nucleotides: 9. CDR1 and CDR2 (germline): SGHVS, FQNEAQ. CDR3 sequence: CASSFGTGFFDQPQHF. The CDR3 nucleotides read TGTGCCAGCAGCTTCGGGACAGGATTTTTCGATCAGCCCCAGCATTTT.

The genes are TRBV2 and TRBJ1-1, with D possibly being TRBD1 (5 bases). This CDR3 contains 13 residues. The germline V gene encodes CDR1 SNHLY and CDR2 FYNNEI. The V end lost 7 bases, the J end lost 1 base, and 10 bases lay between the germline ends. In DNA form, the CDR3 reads TGTGCCAGCAACCGCAGGGAGAACACTGAAGCTTTCTTT. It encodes CASNRRENTEAFF.

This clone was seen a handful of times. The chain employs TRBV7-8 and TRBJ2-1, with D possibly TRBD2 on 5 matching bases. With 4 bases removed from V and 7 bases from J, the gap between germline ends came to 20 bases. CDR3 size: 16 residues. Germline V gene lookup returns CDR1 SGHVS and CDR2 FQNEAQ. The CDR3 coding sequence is TGTGCCAGCAGCTGGGAGACCGGGAAAACCTCTAATGAGCAGTTCTTC. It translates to CASSWETGKTSNEQFF.

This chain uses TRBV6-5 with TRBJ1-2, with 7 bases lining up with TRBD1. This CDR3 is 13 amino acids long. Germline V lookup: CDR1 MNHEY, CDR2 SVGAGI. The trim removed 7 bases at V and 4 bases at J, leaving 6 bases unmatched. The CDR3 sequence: CASKGQQTYGYTF. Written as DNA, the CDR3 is TGTGCCAGCAAGGGACAGCAAACCTATGGCTACACCTTC.

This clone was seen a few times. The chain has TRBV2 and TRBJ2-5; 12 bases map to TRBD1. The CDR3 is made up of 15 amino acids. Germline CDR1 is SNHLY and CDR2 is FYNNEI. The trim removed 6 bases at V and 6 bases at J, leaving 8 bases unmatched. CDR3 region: CASSPGTGGMKTQYF. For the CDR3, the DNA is TGTGCCAGCAGCCCCGGGACAGGGGGCATGAAGACCCAGTACTTC.

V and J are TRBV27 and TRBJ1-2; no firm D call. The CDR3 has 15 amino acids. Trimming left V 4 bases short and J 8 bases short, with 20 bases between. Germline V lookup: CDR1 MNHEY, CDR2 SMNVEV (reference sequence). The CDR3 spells CASSSHRPPTKGYTF. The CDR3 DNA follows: TGTGCCAGCAGTTCTCACAGACCCCCTACGAAAGGCTACACCTTC.

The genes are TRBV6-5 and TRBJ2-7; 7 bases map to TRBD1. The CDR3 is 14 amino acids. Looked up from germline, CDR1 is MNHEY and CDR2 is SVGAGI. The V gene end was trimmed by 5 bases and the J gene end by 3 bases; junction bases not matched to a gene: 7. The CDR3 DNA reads TGTGCCAGCAGTCCGGGACAGCGTTACTACGAGCAGTACTTC. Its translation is CASSPGQRYYEQYF.

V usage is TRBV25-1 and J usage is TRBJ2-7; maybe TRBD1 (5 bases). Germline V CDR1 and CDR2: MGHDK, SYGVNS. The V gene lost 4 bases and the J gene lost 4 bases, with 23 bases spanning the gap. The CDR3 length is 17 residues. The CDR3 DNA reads TGTGCCAGCAGTGCCGTGACTTCGACAGAGGAAGGATACGAGCAGTACTTC. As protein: CASSAVTSTEEGYEQYF.

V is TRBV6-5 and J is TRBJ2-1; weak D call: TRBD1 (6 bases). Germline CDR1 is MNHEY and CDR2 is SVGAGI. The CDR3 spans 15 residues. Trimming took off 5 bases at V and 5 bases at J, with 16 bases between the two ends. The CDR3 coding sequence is TGTGCCAGCAGTCCCAGGGGACCACGGGACAATGAGCAGTTCTTC. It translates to CASSPRGPRDNEQFF.

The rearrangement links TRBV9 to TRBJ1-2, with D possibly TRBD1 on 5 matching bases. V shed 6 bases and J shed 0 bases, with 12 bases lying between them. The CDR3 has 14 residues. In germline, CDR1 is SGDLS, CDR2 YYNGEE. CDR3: CASTQGRANYGYTF. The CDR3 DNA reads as TGTGCCAGCACCCAGGGTCGAGCTAACTATGGCTACACCTTC.

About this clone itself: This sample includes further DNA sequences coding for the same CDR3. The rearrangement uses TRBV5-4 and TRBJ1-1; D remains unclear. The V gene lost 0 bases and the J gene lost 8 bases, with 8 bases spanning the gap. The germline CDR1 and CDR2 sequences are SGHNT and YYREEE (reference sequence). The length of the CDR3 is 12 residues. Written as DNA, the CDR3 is TGTGCCAGCAGCTTGGGATCGACAGAAGCTTTCTTT. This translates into CASSLGSTEAFF.

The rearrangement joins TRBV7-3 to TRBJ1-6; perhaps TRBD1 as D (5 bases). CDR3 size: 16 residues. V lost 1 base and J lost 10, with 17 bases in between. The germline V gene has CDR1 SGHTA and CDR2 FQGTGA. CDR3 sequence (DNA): TGTGCCAGCAGCTTAAACGGGGGAAAAGCAGGATCACCCCTCCACTTT. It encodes CASSLNGGKAGSPLHF.

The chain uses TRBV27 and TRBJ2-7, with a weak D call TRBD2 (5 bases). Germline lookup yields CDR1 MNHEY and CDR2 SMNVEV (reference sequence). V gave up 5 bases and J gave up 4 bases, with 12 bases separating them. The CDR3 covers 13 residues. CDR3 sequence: CASSTLDLYEQYF. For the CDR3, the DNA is TGTGCCAGCAGTACCCTGGACTTATACGAGCAGTACTTC.

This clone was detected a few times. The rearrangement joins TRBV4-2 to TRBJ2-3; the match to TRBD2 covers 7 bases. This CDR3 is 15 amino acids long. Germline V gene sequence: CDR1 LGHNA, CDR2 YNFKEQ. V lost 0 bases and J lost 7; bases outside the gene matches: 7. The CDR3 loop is CASSQEGGGPYTQYF. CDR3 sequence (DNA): TGTGCCAGCAGCCAAGAAGGCGGGGGACCCTATACGCAGTATTTT.

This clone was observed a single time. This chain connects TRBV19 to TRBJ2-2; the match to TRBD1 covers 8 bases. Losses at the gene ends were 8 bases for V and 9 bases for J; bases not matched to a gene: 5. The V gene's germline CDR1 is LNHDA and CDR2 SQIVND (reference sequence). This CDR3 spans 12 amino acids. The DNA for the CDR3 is TGTGCCAGTGGACAGGGTGGGTGGGAGCTGTTTTTT. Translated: CASGQGGWELFF. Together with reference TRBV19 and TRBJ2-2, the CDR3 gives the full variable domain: DGGITQSPKYLFRKEGQNVTLSCEQNLNHDAMYWYRQDPGQGLRLIYYSQIVNDFQKGDIAEGYSVSREKKESFPLTVTSAQKNPTAFYLCASGQGGWELFFGEGSRLTVL.

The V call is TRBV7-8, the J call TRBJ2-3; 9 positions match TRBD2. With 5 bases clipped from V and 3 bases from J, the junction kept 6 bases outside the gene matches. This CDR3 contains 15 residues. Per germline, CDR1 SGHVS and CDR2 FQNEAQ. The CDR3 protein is CASSTISGGTDTQYF. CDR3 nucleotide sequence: TGTGCCAGCAGCACAATCAGCGGGGGGACAGATACGCAGTATTTT.

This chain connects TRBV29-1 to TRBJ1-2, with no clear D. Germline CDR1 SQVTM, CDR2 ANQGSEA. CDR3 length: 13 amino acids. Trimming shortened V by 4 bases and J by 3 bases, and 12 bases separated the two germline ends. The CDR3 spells CSVGGFRDYGYTF. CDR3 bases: TGCAGCGTTGGTGGGTTCCGGGACTATGGCTACACCTTC. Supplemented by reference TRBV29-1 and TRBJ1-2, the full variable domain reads SAVISQKPSRDICQRGTSLTIQCQVDSQVTMMFWYRQQPGQSLTLIATANQGSEATYESGFVIDKFPISRPNLTFSTLTVSNMSPEDSSIYLCSVGGFRDYGYTFGSGTRLTVV.

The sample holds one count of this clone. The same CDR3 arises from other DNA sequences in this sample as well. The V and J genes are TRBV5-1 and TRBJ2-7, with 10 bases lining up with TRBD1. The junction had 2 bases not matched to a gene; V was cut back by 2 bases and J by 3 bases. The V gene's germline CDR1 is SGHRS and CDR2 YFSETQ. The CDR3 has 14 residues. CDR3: CASSLGTGVYEQYF. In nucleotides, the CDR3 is TGCGCCAGCAGCTTAGGGACAGGGGTCTACGAGCAGTACTTC.

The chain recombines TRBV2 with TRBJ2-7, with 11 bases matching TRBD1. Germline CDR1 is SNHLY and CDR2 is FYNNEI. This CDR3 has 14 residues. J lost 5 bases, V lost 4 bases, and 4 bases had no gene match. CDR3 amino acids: CASSVGQGVNEQYF. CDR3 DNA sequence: TGTGCCAGCAGTGTGGGACAGGGGGTCAACGAGCAGTACTTC.

The CDR3 sequence: CASSLGRQGDGYTF. Here the CDR3 DNA reads TGTGCCAGCAGCTTGGGACGACAGGGCGACGGCTACACCTTC. The chain combines TRBV5-4 with TRBJ1-2, with 7 bases identical to TRBD1. This CDR3 spans 14 amino acids. Germline-derived CDR1 and CDR2 are SGHNT and YYREEE (reference sequence). V was pared by 0 bases and J by 8 bases, with 7 bases of the junction left unmatched.

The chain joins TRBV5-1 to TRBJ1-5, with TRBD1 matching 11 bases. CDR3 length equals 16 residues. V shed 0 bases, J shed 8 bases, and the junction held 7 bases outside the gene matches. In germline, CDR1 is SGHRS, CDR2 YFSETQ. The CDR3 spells CASSLGTGGSTEPQHF. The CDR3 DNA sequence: TGCGCCAGCAGCTTGGGGACAGGGGGCTCTACAGAGCCCCAGCATTTT. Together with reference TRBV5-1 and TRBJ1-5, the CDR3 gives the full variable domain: KAGVTQTPRYLIKTRGQQVTLSCSPISGHRSVSWYQQTPGQGLQFLFEYFSETQRNKGNFPGRFSGRQFSNSRSEMNVSTLELGDSALYLCASSLGTGGSTEPQHFGDGTRLSIL.

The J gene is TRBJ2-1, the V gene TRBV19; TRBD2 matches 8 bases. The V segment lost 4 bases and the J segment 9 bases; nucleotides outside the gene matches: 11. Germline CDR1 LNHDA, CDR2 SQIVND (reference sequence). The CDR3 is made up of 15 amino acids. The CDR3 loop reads CASSTMTSVFPEQFF. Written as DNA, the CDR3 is TGTGCCAGTAGTACCATGACTAGCGTTTTCCCTGAGCAGTTCTTC.

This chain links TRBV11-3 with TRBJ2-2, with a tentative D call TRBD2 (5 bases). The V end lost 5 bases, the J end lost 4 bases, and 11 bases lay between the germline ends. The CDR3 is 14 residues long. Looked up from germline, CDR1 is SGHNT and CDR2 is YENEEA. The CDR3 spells CASSQRGSTGELFF. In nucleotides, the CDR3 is TGTGCCAGCAGCCAAAGAGGGTCCACCGGGGAGCTGTTTTTT.

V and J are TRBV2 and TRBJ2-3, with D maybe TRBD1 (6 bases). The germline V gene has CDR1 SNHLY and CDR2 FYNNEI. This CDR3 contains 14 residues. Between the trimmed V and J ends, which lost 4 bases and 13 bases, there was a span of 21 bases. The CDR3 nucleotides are TGTGCCAGCAGTGTCCCCACAAGGGACACTTCGGAGTATTTT. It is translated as CASSVPTRDTSEYF.

The chain's CDR3 is CASSPGPSGANVLTF. Written as DNA, the CDR3 is TGTGCCAGCAGCCCAGGGCCTTCTGGGGCCAACGTCCTGACTTTC. This chain links TRBV7-9 with TRBJ2-6, with D possibly TRBD1 on 5 matching bases. The CDR3 runs to 15 residues. V lost 5 bases and J 1 base, leaving 9 bases between the germline ends. CDR1 is SEHNR and CDR2 is FQNEAQ in the germline V gene (reference sequence). Variable domain in full (rest from reference TRBV7-9 and TRBJ2-6): DTGVSQNPRHKITKRGQNVTFRCDPISEHNRLYWYRQTLGQGPEFLTYFQNEAQLEKSRLLSDRFSAERPKGSFSTLEIQRTEQGDSAMYLCASSPGPSGANVLTFGAGSRLTVL.